This T cell receptor beta chain comes out of a study of blood T cell repertoires in COVID-19. About the research overall: COVID-19 samples collected from the United States, Italy and Spain covered acute and convalescent phases. PBMCs, B-cell-depleted T cells, or T cells provided the cDNA or gDNA that made up the material.

In the original processing: The authors estimated nucleated cell counts from reference gene primer amplification. Profiled with immunoSEQ multiplex PCR; TCRdb holds only in-frame clones, not every one. From that table come the V and J calls and clone size; the DNA was used to work out D and trimming. This table holds roughly 170,000 clones, more than 85% found once. This CDR3 has 16 residues. The V gene's germline CDR1 is SGHVS and CDR2 FQNEAQ. The V gene lost 4 bases and the J gene lost 4 bases, with 17 bases spanning the gap. This clonotype originated in a man aged 40-49 years with active or convalescent COVID-19. This rearrangement joins TRBV7-8 to TRBJ1-5, with D possibly being TRBD1 (6 bases). The sequenced sample was peripheral blood. In DNA form, the CDR3 reads TGTGCCAGCAGCTACTCCGGGACACGACAAAATCAGCCCCAGCATTTT. This gives the protein CASSYSGTRQNQPQHF.